Below, 26 T cell receptor beta chains from the same sample are listed, as sequenced in a study of a mutant IDH1 vaccine in newly diagnosed glioma. This table comes from immunoSEQ multiplex PCR, and its TCRdb copy is limited to in-frame clones, with some not included. Of around 33,000 clones listed, 88% are singletons. The time point: baseline, week 1 (first vaccination visit). The sample's treatment: pre-vaccination baseline after standard-of-care therapy. The specimen comprised PBMCs, sampled from a glioma patient treated with radiotherapy, temozolomide or both. These TCRs come from a woman aged 40 to 55 with glioma.

The chain recombines TRBV29-1 with TRBJ1-1, with unresolved D. The V end lost 1 base, the J end lost 2 bases, and 5 bases lay between the germline ends. The CDR3 loop spans 12 amino acids. Germline lookup yields CDR1 SQVTM and CDR2 ANQGSEA. CDR3 sequence reads: CSVEGQNTEAFF. The CDR3, as DNA: TGCAGCGTTGAAGGACAAAACACTGAAGCTTTCTTT. The variable domain in full, completed from reference TRBV29-1 and TRBJ1-1, reads SAVISQKPSRDICQRGTSLTIQCQVDSQVTMMFWYRQQPGQSLTLIATANQGSEATYESGFVIDKFPISRPNLTFSTLTVSNMSPEDSSIYLCSVEGQNTEAFFGQGTRLTVV.

In nucleotides, the CDR3 is TGCAGCGTCCAACAGAACACTGAAGCTTTCTTT. It is translated as CSVQQNTEAFF. V and J are TRBV29-1 and TRBJ1-1, with unresolved D. Germline CDR1 is SQVTM and CDR2 is ANQGSEA. There are 11 residues in the CDR3. V shed 6 bases and J shed 1 base, with 6 bases lying between them.

DNA of the CDR3: TGCGCCAGCAGCCAAGGTAAACCTCTATTTTACTGGAGCGAGCAGTACTTC. Encoded protein: CASSQGKPLFYWSEQYF. The chain recombines TRBV4-1 with TRBJ2-7; D call uncertain. The V end lost 1 base, the J end lost 6 bases, and 22 bases lay between the germline ends. Germline V gene sequence: CDR1 MGHRA, CDR2 YSYEKL. The CDR3 covers 17 residues.

The rearrangement uses TRBV7-2 and TRBJ2-5, with TRBD2 matching 10 bases. After removal of 5 bases from V and 5 bases from J, the junction contained 8 bases not matched to a gene. Germline-derived CDR1 and CDR2 are SGHTA and FQGNSA. CDR3 size: 15 residues. In nucleotides, the CDR3 is TGTGCCAGCAGCGCAGCGGGGGGGCCTTGGGAGACCCAGTACTTC. This codes for CASSAAGGPWETQYF.

This clone was counted only a few times. V and J are TRBV9 and TRBJ2-2; D remains unclear. Germline CDR1 is SGDLS and CDR2 is YYNGEE. V gave up 0 bases and J gave up 6 bases, with 6 bases separating them. The CDR3 consists of 13 residues. For the CDR3, the DNA is TGTGCCAGCAGCGTAGACATTCCCGGGGAGCTGTTTTTT. Protein product: CASSVDIPGELFF.

V gene TRBV5-1 combines with J gene TRBJ2-7, with 11 bases aligning to TRBD2. The CDR3 length is 15 residues. The junction had 1 base not matched to a gene; V was cut back by 0 bases and J by 2 bases. Germline loops: CDR1 SGHRS, CDR2 YFSETQ. The CDR3 sequence is CASSLEGLAAYEQYF. CDR3 nucleotides: TGCGCCAGCAGCTTGGAGGGACTAGCGGCCTACGAGCAGTACTTC.

The chain couples TRBV4-3 to TRBJ1-2, with 7 bases that match TRBD1. The CDR3 totals 15 residues. In germline, CDR1 is LGHNA, CDR2 YSLEER. The ends lost 0 bases at V and 8 bases at J; junction bases unmatched: 9. The CDR3 nucleotides are TGCGCCAGCAGCCAAGATAGGGGGCCGGGGGACGGCTACACCTTC. Amino acids: CASSQDRGPGDGYTF.

V and J are TRBV7-2 and TRBJ2-3; 11 nucleotides match TRBD2. V lost 2 bases and J lost 8; bases outside the gene matches: 9. The CDR3 is 16 residues long. The germline V gene has CDR1 SGHTA and CDR2 FQGNSA. This CDR3 is CASSLFGLAGGSTQYF. DNA of the CDR3: TGTGCCAGCAGCTTATTCGGGCTAGCGGGGGGCAGTACGCAGTATTTT.

This clone is medium-sized within its sample. The rearrangement joins TRBV11-1 to TRBJ2-6; D uncertain. This CDR3 is built from 15 residues. In germline, CDR1 is SGHAT, CDR2 FQDESV (reference sequence). The ends were cut back, 5 bases at V and 0 bases at J, with 8 bases in the middle. As DNA, the CDR3 is TGTGCCAGCAGCCTCTTCAGCTCTGGGGCCAACGTCCTGACTTTC. This encodes CASSLFSSGANVLTF.

V is TRBV6-5 and J is TRBJ1-1, with 7 bases matching TRBD1. Germline V gene lookup returns CDR1 MNHEY and CDR2 SVGAGI. This CDR3 is 14 amino acids long. With V trimmed by 5 bases and J by 4 bases, 7 bases remained unmatched. The CDR3 reads CASSPQGRSTEAFF. In DNA form, the CDR3 reads TGTGCCAGCAGTCCACAGGGGCGATCCACTGAAGCTTTCTTT.

This sequence joins TRBV13 and TRBJ2-7, with 8 bases fitting TRBD1. V dropped 5 bases and J dropped 1; count of bases not matched to a gene: 7. The CDR3 covers 15 residues. The germline V gene has CDR1 PRHDT and CDR2 FYEKMQ (reference sequence). CDR3 nucleotide sequence: TGTGCCAGCAGCCTCGCCGGGACAGGTTCCTACGAGCAGTACTTC. Residues: CASSLAGTGSYEQYF.

The chain uses TRBV2 and TRBJ2-3; 8 bases align to TRBD1. Germline loops: CDR1 SNHLY, CDR2 FYNNEI. Germline trimming cut 5 bases from V and 6 bases from J; bases unmatched to any gene: 10. This CDR3 has 15 residues. The CDR3 protein is CASSTRQGSHDTQYF. CDR3 bases: TGTGCCAGCAGTACCCGACAGGGGAGTCATGATACGCAGTATTTT.

The chain is built from TRBV6-1 and TRBJ2-3; D unclear. V lost 6 bases to trimming and J lost 1 base, with 8 bases between them. This CDR3 is built from 13 residues. The V gene's germline CDR1 is MNHNS and CDR2 SASEGT. CDR3 residues: CASRARRTDTQYF. Here the CDR3 DNA reads TGTGCCAGCAGAGCCCGACGCACAGATACGCAGTATTTT.

The CDR3 sequence: CASSTQGDNQPQHF. The CDR3 DNA follows: TGTGCCAGCAGTACACAGGGGGACAATCAGCCCCAGCATTTT. The chain has TRBV6-6 and TRBJ1-5; 8 bases agree with TRBD1. There are 14 residues in the CDR3. The germline gives CDR1 MNHNY, CDR2 SVGAGI (reference sequence). V trimming: 5 bases; J trimming: 3 bases; junction bases outside the gene matches: 3.

V gene TRBV15 combines with J gene TRBJ2-7; no firm D call. CDR3 length: 17 amino acids. Trimming stripped 0 bases from V and 0 bases from J, with 15 bases between. The germline gives CDR1 LNHNV, CDR2 YYDKDF (reference sequence). The CDR3 bases are TGTGCCACCAGCAGAGATTACGACCTACTGAGCTCCTACGAGCAGTACTTC. Translation gives CATSRDYDLLSSYEQYF.

The V call is TRBV18, the J call TRBJ2-1, with 8 bases matching TRBD1. Germline V lookup: CDR1 KGHSH, CDR2 LQKENI. J gave up 6 bases and V 0 bases, and 7 bases lay outside the gene matches. CDR3 size: 16 residues. The CDR3 sequence: CASSPPGTGEGNEQFF. The CDR3 DNA reads as TGTGCCAGCTCACCACCGGGGACAGGAGAAGGCAATGAGCAGTTCTTC.

The chain has TRBV6-5 and TRBJ1-1; D is unclear. This CDR3 contains 12 residues. V gave up 4 bases and J gave up 5 bases, with 8 bases separating them. Germline CDR1 reads MNHEY; CDR2 reads SVGAGI. The CDR3, as DNA: TGTGCCAGCAGTTCATGGAGGACTGAAGCTTTCTTT. It translates to CASSSWRTEAFF.

This clone was observed a single time. The genes are TRBV2 and TRBJ2-6, with 9 bases lining up with TRBD1. V was pared by 7 bases and J by 0 bases, with 7 bases of the junction left unmatched. CDR1 and CDR2 from the germline V gene are SNHLY and FYNNEI. The CDR3 is made up of 17 amino acids. CDR3 in amino acids: CASKTGGGLSGANVLTF. The CDR3 DNA sequence: TGTGCCAGCAAGACAGGGGGAGGACTCTCTGGGGCCAACGTCCTGACTTTC.

V usage is TRBV7-6 and J usage is TRBJ2-7; 8 bases agree with TRBD1. The trim removed 5 bases at V and 4 bases at J, leaving 7 bases unmatched. The CDR3 is 14 amino acids. Germline V gene sequence: CDR1 SGHVS, CDR2 FNYEAQ. CDR3 nucleotides: TGTGCCAGCAGCCTAGGGACAGGCTTGTACGAGCAGTACTTC. It specifies CASSLGTGLYEQYF.

The chain links TRBV5-1 to TRBJ1-1; D unresolved. Germline V lookup: CDR1 SGHRS, CDR2 YFSETQ. V shed 4 bases and J shed 2 bases, with 15 bases lying between them. There are 15 residues in the CDR3. The CDR3 nucleotides are TGCGCCAGCAGCCTACTAGGGCAGGCTAACACTGAAGCTTTCTTT. Its protein product is CASSLLGQANTEAFF.

This rearrangement joins TRBV28 to TRBJ2-5; 8 bases align to TRBD2. Germline assignment: CDR1 MDHEN and CDR2 SYDVKM. J lost 5 bases, V lost 4 bases, and 18 bases had no gene match. The CDR3 totals 18 residues. CDR3 coding DNA: TGTGCCAGCAGTTACGTAATGAGGAGAGGACGGGGGGGGGAGACCCAGTACTTC. Protein product: CASSYVMRRGRGGETQYF.

The chain combines TRBV5-1 with TRBJ2-7; TRBD1 is a possible D gene (6 bases). CDR1 is SGHRS and CDR2 is YFSETQ in the germline V gene. The CDR3 has 18 residues. Trimming left V 4 bases short and J 1 base short, with 24 bases between. CDR3 sequence (DNA): TGCGCCAGCAGCCCCTATGGACAGCGTCGGGGTCCTTCCTACGAGCAGTACTTC. It yields the protein CASSPYGQRRGPSYEQYF.

This sequence joins TRBV7-9 and TRBJ2-3, with 10 bases aligning to TRBD2. This CDR3 is 15 amino acids long. V lost 3 bases, J lost 4 bases, and 4 bases stayed unmatched. Germline values: CDR1 SEHNR, CDR2 FQNEAQ (reference sequence). CDR3: CASSFFSGGADTQYF. The CDR3 nucleotides are TGTGCCAGCAGCTTCTTCAGCGGGGGGGCAGATACGCAGTATTTT.

The V call is TRBV4-1, the J call TRBJ1-4; D possibly corresponds to TRBD1 (6 bases). The CDR3 is 15 residues long. V was shortened by 2 bases and J by 8 bases, with 15 bases between the two germline ends. The germline CDR1 and CDR2 sequences are MGHRA and YSYEKL. Here the CDR3 DNA reads TGCGCCAGCAGCCAAATCGACAGGCACTACGAAAAACTGTTTTTT. Translation gives CASSQIDRHYEKLFF.

The chain joins TRBV5-1 to TRBJ2-3, with D hard to call. The CDR3 spans 14 residues. In germline, CDR1 is SGHRS, CDR2 YFSETQ. Trimming removed 6 bases at V and 1 base at J, with 12 bases between. The CDR3 spells CASTDGPGTDTQYF. In DNA, the CDR3 is TGCGCCAGCACCGACGGACCCGGCACAGATACGCAGTATTTT.

This rearrangement joins TRBV2 to TRBJ1-2; TRBD1 aligns across 8 bases. V lost 7 bases and J lost 3; bases outside the gene matches: 4. This CDR3 has 13 residues. Germline assignment: CDR1 SNHLY and CDR2 FYNNEI. CDR3 residues: CASNPQGDYGYTF. CDR3 bases: TGTGCCAGCAACCCACAGGGGGACTATGGCTACACCTTC.